The rows below give T cell receptor beta chains drawn from one sample of a study of T cell responses to AZD1222 COVID-19 vaccine. The method was immunoSEQ multiplex PCR; TCRdb's version includes in-frame clones alone and lacks a portion of them. The table shows tens of thousands of clones, with roughly 90% occurring only once. The source was peripheral blood, collected on day 0 of MenACWY control vaccination. The receptors stem from an adult in good health. CDR3s include the opening cysteine and the closing phenylalanine or tryptophan. The D gene is left open where the match is weak. Not all rows give a size; the values are once, few, many and, for expanded clones, a class.

d_call,j_call,clone_size,v_call,cdr3_nt,cdr3_aa
NA,TRBJ1-1,NA,TRBV21-1,TGTGCCAGCAGCAAGGGAGGGTTGCGTATTACTAAGATGAACACTGAAGCTTTCTTT,CASSKGGLRITKMNTEAFF
TRBD1,TRBJ1-3,NA,TRBV19,TGTGCCAGTAGTGTGGGACAGGCGGCCGGAAACACCATATATTTT,CASSVGQAAGNTIYF
NA,TRBJ1-1,NA,TRBV7-2,TGTGCCAGCAGCTTAAATCCCCCCGGGGTCACTGAAGCTTTCTTT,CASSLNPPGVTEAFF
TRBD1,TRBJ1-4,NA,TRBV7-2,TGTGCCAGCAGCGTCACAGGGGGTACTAATGAAAAACTGTTTTTT,CASSVTGGTNEKLFF
TRBD1,TRBJ2-1,once,TRBV28,TGTGCCAGCAGCTCGACAGGGCGAGGGACCTACAATGAGCAGTTCTTC,CASSSTGRGTYNEQFF
TRBD1,TRBJ2-1,once,TRBV6-5,TGTGCCAGCACTTACTCGGGACAGACCTACAATGAGCAGTTCTTC,CASTYSGQTYNEQFF
NA,TRBJ2-3,NA,TRBV9,TGTGCCAGCAGTGTAGTAATTGGGTCGGATACGCAGTATTTT,CASSVVIGSDTQYF
NA,TRBJ1-1,NA,TRBV27,TGTGCCAGCAGTTTTCGTTGGAACACTGAAGCTTTCTTT,CASSFRWNTEAFF
NA,TRBJ1-1,NA,TRBV5-4,TGTGCCAGCAGCTCCCTTCTCCCTGAGCGGGGCACTGAAGCTTTCTTT,CASSSLLPERGTEAFF
NA,TRBJ1-3,NA,TRBV2,TGTGCCAGTGATCCCGACTCAGGGAACACCATATATTTT,CASDPDSGNTIYF
NA,TRBJ1-1,NA,TRBV3-1/TRBV3-2,TGTGCCAGCAGCCTTTCTGACTGGAACACTGAAGCTTTCTTT,CASSLSDWNTEAFF
TRBD2,TRBJ2-3,NA,TRBV5-5,TGTGCCAGCAGCTTGGCGGTGGGGGGGGTCACAGATACGCAGTATTTT,CASSLAVGGVTDTQYF
TRBD2,TRBJ2-5,NA,TRBV9,TGTGCCAGCAGCGTAGTGCCTAGCGGGGGGGGTCAAGAGACCCAGTACTTC,CASSVVPSGGGQETQYF
TRBD2,TRBJ2-1,once,TRBV7-9,TGTGCCAGCAGCTTAGCGCCTAGCGGGGGGGCCAATGAGCAGTTCTTC,CASSLAPSGGANEQFF
TRBD1,TRBJ1-2,NA,TRBV7-6,TGTGCCAGCAGCCAGACAGGGGGCGATGGCTACACCTTC,CASSQTGGDGYTF
TRBD1,TRBJ1-2,once,TRBV27,TGTGCCAGCCGAGACCACGGGACAGGGTATCAAGGCTACACCTTC,CASRDHGTGYQGYTF
NA,TRBJ2-1,NA,TRBV7-9,TGTGCCAGCAGCTTAGTCAATGAGCAGTTCTTC,CASSLVNEQFF
NA,TRBJ2-7,once,TRBV6-5,TGTGCCAGCAGACTCAACTCCCTTGGGCAGGGCGAGCAGTACTTC,CASRLNSLGQGEQYF
NA,TRBJ1-2,NA,TRBV12-3/TRBV12-4,TGTGCCAGCAGATCGGACGGTCCGGGGGGCTACACCTTC,CASRSDGPGGYTF
NA,TRBJ1-2,NA,TRBV19,TGTGCCAGTAGTTCCTATGGCTACACCTTC,CASSSYGYTF
TRBD2,TRBJ2-5,NA,TRBV2,TGTGCCAGCAGGTTCATGTTAGCGGGGGGCGAGACCCAGTACTTC,CASRFMLAGGETQYF
NA,TRBJ2-1,NA,TRBV10-3,TGTGCCATCAGTGAGTCGGGGGGCCAATCCTACAATGAGCAGTTCTTC,CAISESGGQSYNEQFF
TRBD2,TRBJ2-1,NA,TRBV7-9,TGTGCCAGCAGCATCCTAGCGGGGGGGCCCAATGAGCAGTTCTTC,CASSILAGGPNEQFF
NA,TRBJ1-1,NA,TRBV4-3,TGCGCCAGCAGCCAACGTTACCTTTTAGGCAACACTGAAGCTTTCTTT,CASSQRYLLGNTEAFF
NA,TRBJ2-7,NA,TRBV13,TGTGCCAGCAGCTTAGGGCAGCGCTCCTACGAGCAGTACTTC,CASSLGQRSYEQYF
TRBD1,TRBJ2-1,few,TRBV5-5,TGTGCCAGCAGCTTGGGGGGCAGGGGGCCCAATGAGCAGTTCTTC,CASSLGGRGPNEQFF
TRBD2,TRBJ2-7,NA,TRBV28,TGTGCCAGCAGTTTTTTCCGGGGGGGGTACGAGCAGTACTTC,CASSFFRGGYEQYF
NA,TRBJ1-2,NA,TRBV24-1,TGTGCCACCAGTGATCCACTTGCAAATACCGGGACGGGGGGCTACACCTTC,CATSDPLANTGTGGYTF